This T cell receptor (beta chain) was observed in a study of T cells after yellow fever vaccination. In TCRdb, the 5' RACE reads were re-called with MiXCR into one record per CDR3 protein. Of about 150,000 distinct CDR3 sequences detected, around 6.3% appear once; the ten largest clones hold approximately 0.67%. Germline-derived CDR1 and CDR2 are ENHRY and SYGVKD. The CDR3 loop spans 12 amino acids. V was shortened by 8 bases and J by 2 bases, with 7 bases between the two germline ends. At least ten counts were recorded for this clonotype. This specimen was CD4+ T cells sorted from PBMCs, taken 10 days after the yellow fever booster vaccination. The source of this sequence is a man aged 25-45 years who received the YFV17D yellow fever vaccine. This chain links TRBV10-3 with TRBJ1-5; D remains unclear. CDR3 region: CAIGDGNQPQHF. Here the CDR3 DNA reads TGTGCCATCGGGGATGGCAATCAGCCCCAGCATTTT.